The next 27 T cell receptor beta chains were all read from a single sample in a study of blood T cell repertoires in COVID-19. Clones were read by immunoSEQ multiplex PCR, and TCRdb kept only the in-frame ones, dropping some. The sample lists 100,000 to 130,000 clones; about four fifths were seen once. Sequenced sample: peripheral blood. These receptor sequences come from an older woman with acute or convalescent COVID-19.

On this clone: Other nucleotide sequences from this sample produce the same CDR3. The CDR3, as DNA: TGTGCCAGCAGCCAAGAGCTAGCGGGAGGCGCAGATACGCAGTATTTT. This encodes CASSQELAGGADTQYF. This chain links TRBV4-2 with TRBJ2-3, with TRBD2 matching 11 bases. CDR1 is LGHNA, CDR2 YNFKEQ, per germline. V was pared by 0 bases and J by 4 bases, with 3 bases of the junction left unmatched. CDR3 length equals 16 residues.

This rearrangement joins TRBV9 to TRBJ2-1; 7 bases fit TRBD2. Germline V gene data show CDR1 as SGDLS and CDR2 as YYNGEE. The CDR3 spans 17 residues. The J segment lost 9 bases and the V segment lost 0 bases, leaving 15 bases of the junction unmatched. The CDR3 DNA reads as TGTGCCAGCAGCGTAGATGGTCACGGGAGGTACCATCCTGAGCAGTTCTTC. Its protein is CASSVDGHGRYHPEQFF.

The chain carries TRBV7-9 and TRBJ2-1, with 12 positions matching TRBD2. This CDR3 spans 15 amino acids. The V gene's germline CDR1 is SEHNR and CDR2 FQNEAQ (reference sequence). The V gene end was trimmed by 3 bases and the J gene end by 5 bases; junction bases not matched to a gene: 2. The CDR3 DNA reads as TGTGCCAGCAGCTTGACTAGCGGGAGACACAATGAGCAGTTCTTC. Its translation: CASSLTSGRHNEQFF.

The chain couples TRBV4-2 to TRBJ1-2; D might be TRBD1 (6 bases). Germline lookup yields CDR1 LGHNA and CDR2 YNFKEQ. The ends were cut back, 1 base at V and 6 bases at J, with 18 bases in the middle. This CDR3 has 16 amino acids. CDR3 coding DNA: TGTGCCAGCAGCCAAGGGGGGGGCCCCCCTGGTAATGGCTACACCTTC. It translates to CASSQGGGPPGNGYTF.

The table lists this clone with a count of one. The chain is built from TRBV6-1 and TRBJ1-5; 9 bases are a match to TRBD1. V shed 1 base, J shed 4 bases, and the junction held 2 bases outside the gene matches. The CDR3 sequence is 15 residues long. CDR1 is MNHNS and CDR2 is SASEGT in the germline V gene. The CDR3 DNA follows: TGTGCCAGCAGTGAAGAGGGACAGGGTAATCAGCCCCAGCATTTT. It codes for CASSEEGQGNQPQHF.

The DNA for the CDR3 is TGTGCCATCAGTGACCCAGTTTATAATTCACCCCTCCACTTT. Protein sequence: CAISDPVYNSPLHF. This chain connects TRBV10-3 to TRBJ1-6; unclear D gene. The CDR3 runs 14 residues. V gave up 3 bases and J gave up 4 bases, with 7 bases separating them. Germline V gene sequence: CDR1 ENHRY, CDR2 SYGVKD.

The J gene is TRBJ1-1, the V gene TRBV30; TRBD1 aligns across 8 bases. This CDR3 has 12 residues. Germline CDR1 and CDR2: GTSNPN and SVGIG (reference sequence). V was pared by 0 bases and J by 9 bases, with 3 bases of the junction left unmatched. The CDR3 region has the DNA TGTGCCTGGAGTGTACAGGGGGGTAAAGCTTTCTTT. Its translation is CAWSVQGGKAFF.

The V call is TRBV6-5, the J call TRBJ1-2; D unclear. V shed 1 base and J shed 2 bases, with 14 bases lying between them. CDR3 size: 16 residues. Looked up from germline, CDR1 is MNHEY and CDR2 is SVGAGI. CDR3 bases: TGTGCCAGCAGTTACTTTCCCAGGACGGGAAACTATGGCTACACCTTC. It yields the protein CASSYFPRTGNYGYTF.

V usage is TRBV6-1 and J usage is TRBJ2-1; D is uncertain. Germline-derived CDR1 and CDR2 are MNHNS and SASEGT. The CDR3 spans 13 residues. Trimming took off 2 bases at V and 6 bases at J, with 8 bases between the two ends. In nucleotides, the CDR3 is TGTGCCAGCAGTGAATTAGGAGTCAATGAGCAGTTCTTC. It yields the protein CASSELGVNEQFF.

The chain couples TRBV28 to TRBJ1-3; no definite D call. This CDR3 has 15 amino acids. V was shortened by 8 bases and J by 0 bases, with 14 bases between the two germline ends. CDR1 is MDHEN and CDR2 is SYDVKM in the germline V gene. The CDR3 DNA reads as TGTGCCAGCTGGGGAGGAGCCCGCTCTGGAAACACCATATATTTT. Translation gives CASWGGARSGNTIYF.

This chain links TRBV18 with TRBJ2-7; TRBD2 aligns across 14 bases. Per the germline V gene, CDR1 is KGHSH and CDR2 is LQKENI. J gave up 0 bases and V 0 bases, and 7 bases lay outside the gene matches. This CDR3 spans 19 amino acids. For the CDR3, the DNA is TGTGCCAGCTCACCACCTTCGGGACTAGCGGGGGCTAGCTCCTACGAGCAGTACTTC. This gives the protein CASSPPSGLAGASSYEQYF.

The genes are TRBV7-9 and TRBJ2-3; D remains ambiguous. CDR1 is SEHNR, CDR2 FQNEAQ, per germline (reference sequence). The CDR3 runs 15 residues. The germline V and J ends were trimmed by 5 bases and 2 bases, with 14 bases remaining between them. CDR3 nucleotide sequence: TGTGCCAGCAGCCCTAACCCACTTCCCACAGATACGCAGTATTTT. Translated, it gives CASSPNPLPTDTQYF.

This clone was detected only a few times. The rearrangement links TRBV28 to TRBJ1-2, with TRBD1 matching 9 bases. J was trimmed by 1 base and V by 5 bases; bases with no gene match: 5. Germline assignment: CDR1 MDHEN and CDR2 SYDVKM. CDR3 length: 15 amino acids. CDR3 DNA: TGTGCCAGCAGTCCCCCGGGACAGGGTAACTATGGCTACACCTTC. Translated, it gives CASSPPGQGNYGYTF.

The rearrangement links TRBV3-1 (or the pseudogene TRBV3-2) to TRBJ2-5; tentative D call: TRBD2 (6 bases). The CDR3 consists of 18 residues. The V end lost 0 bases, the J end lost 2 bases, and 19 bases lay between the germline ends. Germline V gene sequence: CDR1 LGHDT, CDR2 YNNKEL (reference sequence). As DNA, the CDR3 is TGTGCCAGCAGCCAAGATCCCACCGGGACTTCCCCTCAAGAGACCCAGTACTTC. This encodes CASSQDPTGTSPQETQYF.

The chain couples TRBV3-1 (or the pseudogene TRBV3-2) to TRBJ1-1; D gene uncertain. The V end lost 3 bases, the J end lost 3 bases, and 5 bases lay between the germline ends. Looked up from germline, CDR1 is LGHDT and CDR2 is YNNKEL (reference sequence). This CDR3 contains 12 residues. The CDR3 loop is CASSHPYTEAFF. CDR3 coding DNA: TGTGCCAGCAGCCACCCTTACACTGAAGCTTTCTTT.

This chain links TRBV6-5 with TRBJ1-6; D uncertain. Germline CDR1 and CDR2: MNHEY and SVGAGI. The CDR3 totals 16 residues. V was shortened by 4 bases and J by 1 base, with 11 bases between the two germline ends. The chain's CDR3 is CASSSRGASYNSPLHF. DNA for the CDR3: TGTGCCAGCAGTTCCCGGGGAGCGTCCTATAATTCACCCCTCCACTTT.

The CDR3 sequence is CASSQGSTRGNTIYF. For the CDR3, the DNA is TGTGCCAGCAGCCAAGGGTCGACGAGGGGAAACACCATATATTTT. This rearrangement joins TRBV3-1 (or the pseudogene TRBV3-2) to TRBJ1-3; D remains ambiguous. V lost 1 base and J lost 4, with 11 bases in between. Germline V gene data show CDR1 as LGHDT and CDR2 as YNNKEL (reference sequence). The CDR3 runs to 15 residues.

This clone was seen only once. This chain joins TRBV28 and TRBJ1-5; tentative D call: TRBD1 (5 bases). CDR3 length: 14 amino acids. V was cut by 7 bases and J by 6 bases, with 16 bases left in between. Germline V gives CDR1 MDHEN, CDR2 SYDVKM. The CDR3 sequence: CASISPGLAQPQHF. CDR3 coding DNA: TGTGCCAGCATTTCCCCAGGGCTGGCTCAGCCCCAGCATTTT.

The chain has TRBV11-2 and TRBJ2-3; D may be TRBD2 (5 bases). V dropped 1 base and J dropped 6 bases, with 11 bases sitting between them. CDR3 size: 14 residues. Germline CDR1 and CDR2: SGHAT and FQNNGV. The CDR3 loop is CASSLGGPRDTQYF. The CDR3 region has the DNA TGTGCCAGCAGCTTAGGAGGGCCTAGGGATACGCAGTATTTT. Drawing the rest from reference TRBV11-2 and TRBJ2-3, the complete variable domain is EAGVAQSPRYKIIEKRQSVAFWCNPISGHATLYWYQQILGQGPKLLIQFQNNGVVDDSQLPKDRFSAERLKGVDSTLKIQPAKLEDSAVYLCASSLGGPRDTQYFGPGTRLTVL.

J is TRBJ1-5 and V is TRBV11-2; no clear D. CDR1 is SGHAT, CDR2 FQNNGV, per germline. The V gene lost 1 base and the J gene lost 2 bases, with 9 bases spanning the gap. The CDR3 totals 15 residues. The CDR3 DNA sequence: TGTGCCAGCAGCTTAGGATACGGTGGCAATCAGCCCCAGCATTTT. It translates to CASSLGYGGNQPQHF.

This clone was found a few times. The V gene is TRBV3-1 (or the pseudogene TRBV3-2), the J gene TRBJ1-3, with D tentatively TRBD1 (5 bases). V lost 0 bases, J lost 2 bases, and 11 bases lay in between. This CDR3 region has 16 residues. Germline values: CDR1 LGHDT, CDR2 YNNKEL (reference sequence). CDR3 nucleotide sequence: TGTGCCAGCAGCCAAGATTCGGCAGGGCCTGGAAACACCATATATTTT. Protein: CASSQDSAGPGNTIYF.

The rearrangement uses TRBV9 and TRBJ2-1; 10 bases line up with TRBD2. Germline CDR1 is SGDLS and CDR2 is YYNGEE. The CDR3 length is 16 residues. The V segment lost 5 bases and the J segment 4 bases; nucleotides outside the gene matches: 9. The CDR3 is CASSTGAGGGYNEQFF. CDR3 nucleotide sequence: TGTGCCAGCAGTACCGGAGCGGGAGGGGGATACAATGAGCAGTTCTTC. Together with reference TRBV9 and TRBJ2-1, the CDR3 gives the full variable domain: DSGVTQTPKHLITATGQRVTLRCSPRSGDLSVYWYQQSLDQGLQFLIQYYNGEERAKGNILERFSAQQFPDLHSELNLSSLELGDSALYFCASSTGAGGGYNEQFFGPGTRLTVL.

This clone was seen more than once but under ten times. In nucleotides, the CDR3 is TGTGCCAGCAGCTTACGAGGGGGGGATGAAGCTTTCTTT. Translation: CASSLRGGDEAFF. This sequence joins TRBV7-2 and TRBJ1-1; D may be TRBD1 (6 bases). The CDR3 contains 13 residues. CDR1 is SGHTA and CDR2 is FQGNSA in the germline V gene. With 2 bases removed from V and 7 bases from J, the gap between germline ends came to 11 bases. The whole variable domain, filled in from reference TRBV7-2 and TRBJ1-1, reads GAGVSQSPSNKVTEKGKDVELRCDPISGHTALYWYRQSLGQGLEFLIYFQGNSAPDKSGLPSDRFSAERTGGSVSTLTIQRTQQEDSAVYLCASSLRGGDEAFFGQGTRLTVV.

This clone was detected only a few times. CDR3 protein: CASIVSGRQGEEPEAFF. The CDR3 coding sequence is TGTGCCAGCATCGTATCCGGGCGACAGGGGGAAGAGCCGGAAGCTTTCTTT. The V gene is TRBV2, the J gene TRBJ1-1; 9 bases match TRBD1. J lost 8 bases, V lost 7 bases, and 20 bases had no gene match. Germline CDR1 and CDR2: SNHLY and FYNNEI. The CDR3 is made up of 17 amino acids.

CDR3 sequence reads: CASRLSGATNEKLFF. CDR3 in DNA: TGTGCCAGCAGACTATCGGGAGCAACTAATGAAAAACTGTTTTTT. J is TRBJ1-4 and V is TRBV7-2, with D uncertain. There are 15 residues in the CDR3. The germline V gene encodes CDR1 SGHTA and CDR2 FQGNSA. V was clipped by 6 bases and J by 0 bases, with 11 bases between them.

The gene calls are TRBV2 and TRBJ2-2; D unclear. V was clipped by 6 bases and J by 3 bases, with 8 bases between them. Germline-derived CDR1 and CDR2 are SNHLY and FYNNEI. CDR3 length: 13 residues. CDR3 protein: CASRVEHTGELFF. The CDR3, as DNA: TGTGCCAGCAGGGTGGAGCACACCGGGGAGCTGTTTTTT.

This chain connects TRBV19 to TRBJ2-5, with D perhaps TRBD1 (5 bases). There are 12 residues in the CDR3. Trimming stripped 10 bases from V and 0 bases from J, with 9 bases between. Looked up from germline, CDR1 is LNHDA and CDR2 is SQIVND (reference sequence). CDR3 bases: TGTGCCACCGCAGGGAACCAAGAGACCCAGTACTTC. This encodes CATAGNQETQYF.